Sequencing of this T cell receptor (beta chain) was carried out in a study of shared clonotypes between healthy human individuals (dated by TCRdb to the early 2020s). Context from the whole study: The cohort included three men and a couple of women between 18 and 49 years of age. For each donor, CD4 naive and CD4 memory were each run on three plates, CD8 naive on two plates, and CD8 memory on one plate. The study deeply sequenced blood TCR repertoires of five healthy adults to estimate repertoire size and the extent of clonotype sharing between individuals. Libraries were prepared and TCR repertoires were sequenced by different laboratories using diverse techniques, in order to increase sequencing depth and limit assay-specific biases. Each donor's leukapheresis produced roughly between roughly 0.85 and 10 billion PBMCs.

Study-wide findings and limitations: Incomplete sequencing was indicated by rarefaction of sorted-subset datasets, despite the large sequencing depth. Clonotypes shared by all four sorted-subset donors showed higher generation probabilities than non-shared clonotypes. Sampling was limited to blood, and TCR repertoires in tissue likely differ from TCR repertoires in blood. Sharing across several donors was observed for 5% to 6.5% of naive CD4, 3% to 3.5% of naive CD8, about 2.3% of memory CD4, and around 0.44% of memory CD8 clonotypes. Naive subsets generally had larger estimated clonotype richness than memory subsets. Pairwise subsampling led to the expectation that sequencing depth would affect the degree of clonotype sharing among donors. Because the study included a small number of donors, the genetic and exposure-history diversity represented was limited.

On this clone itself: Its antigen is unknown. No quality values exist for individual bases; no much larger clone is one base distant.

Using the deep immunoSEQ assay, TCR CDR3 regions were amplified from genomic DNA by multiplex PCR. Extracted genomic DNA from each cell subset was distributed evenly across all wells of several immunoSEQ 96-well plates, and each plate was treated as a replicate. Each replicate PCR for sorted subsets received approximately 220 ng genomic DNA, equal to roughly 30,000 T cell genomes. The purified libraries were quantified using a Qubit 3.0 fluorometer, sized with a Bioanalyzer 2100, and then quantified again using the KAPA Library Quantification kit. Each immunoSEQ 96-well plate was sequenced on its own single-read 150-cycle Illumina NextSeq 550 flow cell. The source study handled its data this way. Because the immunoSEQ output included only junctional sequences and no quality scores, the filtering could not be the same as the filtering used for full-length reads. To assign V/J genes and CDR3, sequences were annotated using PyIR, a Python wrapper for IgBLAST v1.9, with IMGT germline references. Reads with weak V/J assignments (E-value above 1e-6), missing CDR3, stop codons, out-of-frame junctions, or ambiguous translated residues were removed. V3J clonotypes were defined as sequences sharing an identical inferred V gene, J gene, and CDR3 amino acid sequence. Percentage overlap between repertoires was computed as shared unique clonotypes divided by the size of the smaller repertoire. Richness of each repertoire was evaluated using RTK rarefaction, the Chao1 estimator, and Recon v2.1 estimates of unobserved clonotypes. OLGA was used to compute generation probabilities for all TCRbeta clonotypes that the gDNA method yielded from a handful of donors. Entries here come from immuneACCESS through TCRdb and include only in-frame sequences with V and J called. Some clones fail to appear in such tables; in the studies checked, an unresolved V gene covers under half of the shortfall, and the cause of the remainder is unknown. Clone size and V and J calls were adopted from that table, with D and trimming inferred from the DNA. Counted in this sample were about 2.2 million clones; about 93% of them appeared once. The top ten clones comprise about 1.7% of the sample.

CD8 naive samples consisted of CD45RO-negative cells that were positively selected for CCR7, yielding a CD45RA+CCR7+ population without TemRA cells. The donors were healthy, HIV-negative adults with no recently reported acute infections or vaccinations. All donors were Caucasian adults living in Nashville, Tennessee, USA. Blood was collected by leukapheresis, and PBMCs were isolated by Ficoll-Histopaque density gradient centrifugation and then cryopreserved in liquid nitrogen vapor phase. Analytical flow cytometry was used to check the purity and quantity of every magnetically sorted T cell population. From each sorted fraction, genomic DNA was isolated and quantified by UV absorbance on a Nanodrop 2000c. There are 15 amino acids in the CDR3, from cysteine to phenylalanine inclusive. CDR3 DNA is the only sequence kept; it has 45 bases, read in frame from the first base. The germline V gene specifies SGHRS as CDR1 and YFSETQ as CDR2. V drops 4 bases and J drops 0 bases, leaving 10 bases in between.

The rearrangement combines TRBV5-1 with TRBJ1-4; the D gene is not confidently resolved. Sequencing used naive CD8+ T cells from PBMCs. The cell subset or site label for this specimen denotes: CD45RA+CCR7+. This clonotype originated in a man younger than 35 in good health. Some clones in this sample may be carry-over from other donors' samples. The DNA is TGCGCCAGCAGCCCGGAAATTGCAACTAATGAAAAACTGTTTTTT. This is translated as CASSPEIATNEKLFF.